This note documents a single T cell receptor (beta chain) sequence. This sample stems from a study of shared clonotypes between healthy human individuals. Here immunoSEQ multiplex PCR was the method, and the copy in TCRdb shows in-frame clones only, minus some. This table has roughly 2.1 million clones, approximately 94% appearing once. The CDR3 has 14 residues. With 5 bases clipped from V and 2 bases from J, the junction kept 5 bases outside the gene matches. Germline V gene sequence: CDR1 SGHTA, CDR2 FQGNSA. CD8 cells regarded as naive lacked CD45RO, were positively chosen for CCR7, and omitted terminally differentiated effector memory CD45RA+ cells. The donors were adults (healthy and HIV-negative) with no recent acute infections or vaccinations.

This clonotype was obtained from a man aged 18 to 30 in good health. Some clones in this sample may be carry-over from other donors' samples. The sequenced sample was naive CD8+ T cells from PBMCs. This chain links TRBV7-2 with TRBJ2-7, with 8 bases aligning to TRBD1. The CDR3 region is CASSLRQGTYEQYF. The CDR3 DNA is TGTGCCAGCAGCCTCCGACAGGGGACCTACGAGCAGTACTTC.